These T cell receptor beta chains were read from a single sample in a study of T cells in localized non-small cell lung cancer. TCRdb's copy holds only in-frame clones and misses some; the assay was immunoSEQ multiplex PCR. In the table there are 24,000 or so clones, 70% to 90% of which are singletons. Sequencing used peripheral blood mononuclear cells, obtained before any cancer treatment. These TCRs come from a woman aged 35-75 years with stage III lung adenocarcinoma. Each CDR3 is given with its conserved first and last residue. The D gene is left open where the match is weak. Part of the rows lack a size; the others show once, few, many or a class for expanded clones.

abundance,j_gene,d_gene,v_gene,CDR3aa,CDR3nt
NA,TRBJ2-5,NA,TRBV1,CTSGPFSPETQYF,TGCACCAGCGGGCCCTTTTCCCCTGAGACCCAGTACTTC
NA,TRBJ1-2,TRBD1,TRBV7-2,CASSPVTGGYGYTF,TGTGCCAGCAGCCCCGTCACAGGGGGCTATGGCTACACCTTC
NA,TRBJ2-5,NA,TRBV7-2,CASRLGGGGKETQYF,TGTGCCAGCAGATTAGGTGGGGGGGGCAAAGAGACCCAGTACTTC
NA,TRBJ2-1,TRBD2,TRBV25-1,CASSESGGSRYNEQFF,TGTGCCAGCAGTGAATCAGGCGGGAGTAGGTACAATGAGCAGTTCTTC
NA,TRBJ1-1,TRBD1,TRBV6-5,CASSRGDRGRTEAFF,TGTGCCAGCAGCCGAGGGGACAGGGGGCGTACTGAAGCTTTCTTT
NA,TRBJ2-7,NA,TRBV7-2,CASSPRQAAYEQYF,TGTGCCAGCAGCCCCAGACAGGCGGCCTACGAGCAGTACTTC
NA,TRBJ1-2,NA,TRBV5-1,CASQTLTGHYGYTF,TGCGCCAGCCAAACCCTCACAGGGCACTATGGCTACACCTTC
NA,TRBJ1-1,NA,TRBV29-1,CSVVGALPTEAFF,TGCAGCGTTGTAGGCGCCCTTCCCACTGAAGCTTTCTTT
NA,TRBJ2-5,TRBD1,TRBV6-4,CASSPGQGATQYF,TGTGCCAGCAGCCCAGGACAGGGAGCGACCCAGTACTTC
NA,TRBJ2-5,NA,TRBV5-8,CASSFLQGGGETQYF,TGTGCCAGCAGCTTCCTGCAGGGTGGGGGAGAGACCCAGTACTTC
NA,TRBJ2-5,TRBD1,TRBV15,CATSRGHLDRVETQYF,TGTGCCACCAGCAGAGGGCACCTGGACAGGGTGGAGACCCAGTACTTC
NA,TRBJ2-2,NA,TRBV6-1,CASSESGLLGGELFF,TGTGCCAGCAGTGAATCCGGACTATTGGGCGGGGAGCTGTTTTTT
NA,TRBJ1-5,NA,TRBV5-1,CASSPTSGSNQPQHF,TGCGCCAGCAGCCCGACCTCAGGGAGCAATCAGCCCCAGCATTTT
NA,TRBJ1-1,NA,TRBV7-9,CASSHALRGEKTEAFF,TGTGCCAGCAGCCACGCCTTGCGGGGGGAGAAGACTGAAGCTTTCTTT
NA,TRBJ2-2,TRBD1,TRBV5-6,CASSRQGTTDTGELFF,TGTGCCAGCAGCCGACAGGGGACAACGGACACCGGGGAGCTGTTTTTT
NA,TRBJ2-7,NA,TRBV11-3,CASSLSNTPSTEQYF,TGTGCCAGCAGCTTGTCTAACACCCCGAGCACCGAGCAGTACTTC
NA,TRBJ2-1,NA,TRBV7-2,CASSSGINSYNEQFF,TGTGCCAGCAGCTCCGGGATTAACTCCTACAATGAGCAGTTCTTC
NA,TRBJ2-5,NA,TRBV7-2,CASSLAHRLGRRQETQYF,TGTGCCAGCAGCTTAGCCCACCGTTTGGGGAGGAGACAAGAGACCCAGTACTTC
few,TRBJ2-4,NA,TRBV19,CASSIDHSTGSTIQYF,TGTGCCAGTAGTATAGATCATAGCACCGGGTCAACCATTCAGTACTTC
NA,TRBJ2-7,NA,TRBV4-3,CASSQAGDGSHEQYF,TGCGCCAGCAGCCAAGCAGGAGACGGATCCCACGAGCAGTACTTC
once,TRBJ2-3,NA,TRBV9,CASSVGGESTDTQYF,TGTGCCAGCAGCGTAGGGGGGGAGAGCACAGATACGCAGTATTTT
NA,TRBJ1-2,NA,TRBV28,CASTPIGEGNYGYTF,TGTGCCAGCACCCCTATCGGGGAAGGGAACTATGGCTACACCTTC
NA,TRBJ2-3,NA,TRBV7-6,CASSLRDQNTDTQYF,TGTGCCAGCAGCCTGAGGGACCAAAACACAGATACGCAGTATTTT
NA,TRBJ2-5,NA,TRBV2,CASRAGIQETQYF,TGTGCCAGCAGGGCAGGAATACAAGAGACCCAGTACTTC
NA,TRBJ2-2,TRBD2,TRBV5-1,CASSSSGRRGTGELFF,TGCGCCAGCAGCTCAAGCGGGAGGAGGGGCACCGGGGAGCTGTTTTTT
NA,TRBJ1-2,NA,TRBV7-8,CASSLKALQGGYTF,TGTGCCAGCAGCTTAAAAGCGCTACAGGGTGGCTACACCTTC
NA,TRBJ1-1,NA,TRBV7-9,CASSLERAGAFF,TGTGCCAGCAGCTTAGAACGGGCGGGAGCTTTCTTT
NA,TRBJ2-1,NA,TRBV19,CASSIFNRVYEQFF,TGTGCCAGTAGTATTTTTAACAGGGTCTATGAGCAGTTCTTC
NA,TRBJ2-7,NA,TRBV18,CASSPPGPLRYEQYF,TGTGCCAGCTCACCACCGGGTCCTCTCCGCTACGAGCAGTACTTC
NA,TRBJ2-2,TRBD2,TRBV2,CASNSGLAGDTGELFF,TGTGCCAGCAATTCGGGACTAGCGGGAGACACCGGGGAGCTGTTTTTT
NA,TRBJ2-5,NA,TRBV5-1,CASSFSGSVGQETQYF,TGCGCCAGCAGCTTTTCGGGTAGTGTGGGACAAGAGACCCAGTACTTC
once,TRBJ2-1,TRBD2,TRBV7-2,CASSFSGLAYNEQFF,TGTGCCAGCAGCTTCTCGGGACTAGCCTACAATGAGCAGTTCTTC
NA,TRBJ2-2,TRBD2,TRBV5-4,CASSSWTSGVDGELFF,TGTGCCAGCAGCTCCTGGACTAGCGGGGTAGACGGGGAGCTGTTTTTT
NA,TRBJ1-6,TRBD1,TRBV5-4,CASSLPGQGLDSPLHF,TGTGCCAGCAGCCTACCGGGACAGGGATTAGATTCACCCCTCCACTTT
NA,TRBJ2-1,TRBD2,TRBV7-9,CASSPRLAGGLYNEQFF,TGTGCCAGCAGCCCCCGACTAGCGGGGGGGCTGTACAATGAGCAGTTCTTC
NA,TRBJ1-1,NA,TRBV7-6,CASSLATQLNTEAFF,TGTGCCAGCAGCTTAGCAACACAGCTGAACACTGAAGCTTTCTTT
once,TRBJ1-5,NA,TRBV29-1,CSVQMQGNQPQHF,TGCAGCGTCCAGATGCAGGGAAATCAGCCCCAGCATTTT
NA,TRBJ1-3,NA,TRBV9,CASDREGSGNTIYF,TGTGCCAGCGATCGGGAAGGCTCTGGAAACACCATATATTTT
NA,TRBJ2-1,NA,TRBV6-5,CASSYVREYNEQFF,TGTGCCAGCAGTTACGTACGGGAATACAATGAGCAGTTCTTC
few,TRBJ1-1,NA,TRBV9,CASSPGEGRAFF,TGTGCCAGCAGCCCTGGGGAGGGGAGGGCTTTCTTT
NA,TRBJ1-1,NA,TRBV16,CASSQRRPPNTEAFF,TGTGCCAGCAGCCAACGAAGGCCCCCGAACACTGAAGCTTTCTTT
NA,TRBJ1-3,NA,TRBV7-2,CAGSLAGYGNTIYF,TGTGCCGGCAGCTTAGCAGGGTACGGAAACACCATATATTTT